This TCR beta chain was sequenced for a study of blood T cell repertoires in COVID-19. This clone was detected once. Sequenced by immunoSEQ multiplex PCR; TCRdb stores in-frame clones only, minus some. Of roughly 140,000 clones in the sample, 82% are singletons; the top ten hold 4% to 5%. V was shortened by 5 bases and J by 4 bases, with 9 bases between the two germline ends. This CDR3 region has 12 residues. Germline-derived CDR1 and CDR2 are SGHTS and YDEGEE. The genes are TRBV5-8 and TRBJ1-1; D not resolved. Sequencing was performed on peripheral blood. The receptor comes from a woman aged 80 or over with acute or convalescent COVID-19. CDR3 loop: CASRHRGTEAFF. The CDR3 nucleotides are TGTGCCAGCAGACACCGGGGCACTGAAGCTTTCTTT.